These 7 T cell receptor beta chains originate from one sample sequenced in a study of blood T cell repertoires in COVID-19. Using immunoSEQ multiplex PCR, the repertoire was profiled, and TCRdb retains in-frame clones only, with some absent. The sample carries some 300,000 clones, about 88% recorded once. Sequenced sample: peripheral blood. These receptor sequences come from a woman aged 70-85 years with COVID-19, enrolled during active disease.

This clone has only one observation. The genes are TRBV9 and TRBJ1-5; tentative D call: TRBD1 (5 bases). The V end lost 1 base, the J end lost 9 bases, and 14 bases lay between the germline ends. Germline assignment: CDR1 SGDLS and CDR2 YYNGEE. The CDR3 runs to 14 residues. CDR3: CASSVRDSRSPQHF. The DNA of the CDR3 is TGTGCCAGCAGCGTAAGGGACTCCCGGTCGCCCCAGCATTTT. The whole variable domain, filled in from reference TRBV9 and TRBJ1-5, reads DSGVTQTPKHLITATGQRVTLRCSPRSGDLSVYWYQQSLDQGLQFLIQYYNGEERAKGNILERFSAQQFPDLHSELNLSSLELGDSALYFCASSVRDSRSPQHFGDGTRLSIL.

The rearrangement uses TRBV7-9 and TRBJ1-1; TRBD1 matches at 8 bases. CDR3 length equals 15 residues. From germline, CDR1 is SEHNR and CDR2 FQNEAQ (reference sequence). J was trimmed by 3 bases and V by 8 bases; bases with no gene match: 11. CDR3 DNA sequence: TGTGCCAGCGACAGGGGTAGGGGGAGAGACACTGAAGCTTTCTTT. Translated, it gives CASDRGRGRDTEAFF. The full variable domain, its missing parts supplied by reference TRBV7-9 and TRBJ1-1, is DTGVSQNPRHKITKRGQNVTFRCDPISEHNRLYWYRQTLGQGPEFLTYFQNEAQLEKSRLLSDRFSAERPKGSFSTLEIQRTEQGDSAMYLCASDRGRGRDTEAFFGQGTRLTVV.

V is TRBV4-2 and J is TRBJ1-2; D not certain. V dropped 0 bases and J dropped 7 bases, with 12 bases sitting between them. The CDR3 is 14 residues long. Germline loops: CDR1 LGHNA, CDR2 YNFKEQ. CDR3 sequence: CASSQEAVGVGYTF. CDR3 DNA: TGTGCCAGCAGCCAAGAAGCAGTCGGGGTTGGCTACACCTTC.

This sequence joins TRBV4-1 and TRBJ1-1; 7 bases are a match to TRBD1. CDR1 is MGHRA and CDR2 is YSYEKL in the germline V gene. Trimming took 5 bases from V and 1 from J; bases not matched to a gene: 13. This CDR3 is 17 amino acids long. As DNA, the CDR3 is TGCGCCAGCAGCTTGAGCGGAGGGGGCTCGGGGAACACTGAAGCTTTCTTT. It codes for CASSLSGGGSGNTEAFF.

CDR3 nucleotides: TGTGCCAGCAGCTCCACCGCAGGGGTTCCCTACAATGAGCAGTTCTTC. It encodes CASSSTAGVPYNEQFF. This rearrangement joins TRBV13 to TRBJ2-1, with D possibly TRBD1 on 6 matching bases. Germline V CDR1 and CDR2: PRHDT, FYEKMQ (reference sequence). The V end was cut by 4 bases, the J end by 2 bases, with 15 bases between. The CDR3 covers 16 residues. The variable domain in full, completed from reference TRBV13 and TRBJ2-1, reads AAGVIQSPRHLIKEKRETATLKCYPIPRHDTVYWYQQGPGQDPQFLISFYEKMQSDKGSIPDRFSAQQFSDYHSELNMSSLELGDSALYFCASSSTAGVPYNEQFFGPGTRLTVL.

The CDR3 DNA follows: TGTGCCAGCAGGCCTCGGACAGGGCGGTCCTACGAGCAGTACTTC. Its protein product is CASRPRTGRSYEQYF. This chain connects TRBV11-2 to TRBJ2-7; 8 bases are a match to TRBD1. J gave up 1 base and V 6 bases, and 8 bases lay outside the gene matches. Looked up from germline, CDR1 is SGHAT and CDR2 is FQNNGV. The CDR3 contains 15 residues. Drawing the rest from reference TRBV11-2 and TRBJ2-7, the complete variable domain is EAGVAQSPRYKIIEKRQSVAFWCNPISGHATLYWYQQILGQGPKLLIQFQNNGVVDDSQLPKDRFSAERLKGVDSTLKIQPAKLEDSAVYLCASRPRTGRSYEQYFGPGTRLTVT.

The rearrangement uses TRBV5-1 and TRBJ1-4; a possible D gene is TRBD1 (5 bases). V shed 2 bases and J shed 7 bases, with 18 bases lying between them. This CDR3 is 16 amino acids long. The V gene's germline CDR1 is SGHRS and CDR2 YFSETQ. CDR3 protein: CASSFLETGAGEKLFF. CDR3 nucleotide sequence: TGCGCCAGCAGCTTTCTCGAAACAGGAGCAGGTGAAAAACTGTTTTTT.